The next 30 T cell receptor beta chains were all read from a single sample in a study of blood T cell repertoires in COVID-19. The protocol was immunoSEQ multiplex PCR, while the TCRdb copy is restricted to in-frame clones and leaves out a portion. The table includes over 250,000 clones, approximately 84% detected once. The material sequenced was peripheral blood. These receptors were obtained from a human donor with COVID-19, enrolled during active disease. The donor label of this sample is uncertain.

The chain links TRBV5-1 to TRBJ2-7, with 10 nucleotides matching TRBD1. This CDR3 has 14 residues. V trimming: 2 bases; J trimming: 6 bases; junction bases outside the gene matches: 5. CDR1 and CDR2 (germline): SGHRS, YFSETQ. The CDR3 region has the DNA TGCGCCAGCAGCTTAGGACAGGGGGGCGGCGAGCAGTACTTC. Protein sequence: CASSLGQGGGEQYF.

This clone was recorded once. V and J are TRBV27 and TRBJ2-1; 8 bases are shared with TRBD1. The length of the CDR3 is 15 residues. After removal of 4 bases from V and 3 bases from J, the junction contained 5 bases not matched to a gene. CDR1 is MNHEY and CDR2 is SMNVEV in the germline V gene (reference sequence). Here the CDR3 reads CASSSRTGIYNEQFF. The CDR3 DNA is TGTGCCAGCAGTTCCCGGACAGGGATCTACAATGAGCAGTTCTTC.

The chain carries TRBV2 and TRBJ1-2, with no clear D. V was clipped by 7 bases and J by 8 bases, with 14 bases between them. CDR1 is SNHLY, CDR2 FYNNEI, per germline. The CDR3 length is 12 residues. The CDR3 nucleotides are TGTGCCAGCAAAGAGCGTAGGTCGGGCTACACCTTC. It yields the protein CASKERRSGYTF.

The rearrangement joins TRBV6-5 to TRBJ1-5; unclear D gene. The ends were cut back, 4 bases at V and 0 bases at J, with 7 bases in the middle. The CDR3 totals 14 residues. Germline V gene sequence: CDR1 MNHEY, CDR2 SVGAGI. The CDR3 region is CASSFSDSNQPQHF. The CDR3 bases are TGTGCCAGCAGTTTCAGTGATAGCAATCAGCCCCAGCATTTT.

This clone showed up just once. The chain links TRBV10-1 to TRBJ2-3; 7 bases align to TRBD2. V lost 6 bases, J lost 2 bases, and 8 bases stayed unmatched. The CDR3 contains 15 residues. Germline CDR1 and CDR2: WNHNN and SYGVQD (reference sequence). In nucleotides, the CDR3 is TGCGCCAGCAGCGCGGGAGTAGAAATCACAGATACGCAGTATTTT. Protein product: CASSAGVEITDTQYF.

CDR3 residues: CASSAQVNTEAFF. DNA of the CDR3: TGTGCCAGCAGCGCCCAGGTGAACACTGAAGCTTTCTTT. This rearrangement joins TRBV11-2 to TRBJ1-1; D remains unclear. From germline, CDR1 is SGHAT and CDR2 FQNNGV. Trimming shortened V by 5 bases and J by 0 bases, and 7 bases separated the two germline ends. This CDR3 has 13 residues.

DNA for the CDR3: TGTGCCAGCAGCCTAGGTGGGCAGGGAAAAGATACGCAGTATTTT. Translated, it gives CASSLGGQGKDTQYF. The chain combines TRBV3-1 (or the pseudogene TRBV3-2) with TRBJ2-3, with a weak D call TRBD1 (5 bases). This CDR3 has 15 residues. From germline, CDR1 is LGHDT and CDR2 YNNKEL (reference sequence). Trimming removed 4 bases from V and 5 bases from J, with 16 bases in between.

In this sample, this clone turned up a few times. CDR3: CASSSGQGFYNEQFF. The CDR3, as DNA: TGCGCCAGCAGCTCGGGACAGGGGTTCTACAATGAGCAGTTCTTC. The chain has TRBV5-1 and TRBJ2-1; 10 positions agree with TRBD1. Germline assignment: CDR1 SGHRS and CDR2 YFSETQ. Germline trimming cut 3 bases from V and 3 bases from J; bases unmatched to any gene: 3. The CDR3 runs 15 residues.

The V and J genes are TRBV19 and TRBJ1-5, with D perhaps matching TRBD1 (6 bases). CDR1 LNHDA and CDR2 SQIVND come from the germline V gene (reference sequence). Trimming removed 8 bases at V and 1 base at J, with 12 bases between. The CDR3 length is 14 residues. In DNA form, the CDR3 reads TGTGCCAGTGGGGACACCGCCAGCAATCAGCCCCAGCATTTT. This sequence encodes CASGDTASNQPQHF. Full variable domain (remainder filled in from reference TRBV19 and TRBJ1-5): DGGITQSPKYLFRKEGQNVTLSCEQNLNHDAMYWYRQDPGQGLRLIYYSQIVNDFQKGDIAEGYSVSREKKESFPLTVTSAQKNPTAFYLCASGDTASNQPQHFGDGTRLSIL.

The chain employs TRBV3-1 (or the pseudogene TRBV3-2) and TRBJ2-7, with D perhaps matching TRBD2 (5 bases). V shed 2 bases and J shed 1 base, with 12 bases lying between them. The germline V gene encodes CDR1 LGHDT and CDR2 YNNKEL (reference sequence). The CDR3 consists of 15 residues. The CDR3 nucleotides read TGTGCCAGCAGCCAAACTCCTACTAGTTCCTACGAGCAGTACTTC. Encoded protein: CASSQTPTSSYEQYF.

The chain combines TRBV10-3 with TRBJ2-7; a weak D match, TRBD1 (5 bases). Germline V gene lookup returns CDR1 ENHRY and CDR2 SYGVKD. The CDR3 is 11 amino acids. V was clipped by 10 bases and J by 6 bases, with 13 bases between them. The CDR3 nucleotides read TGTGCCACCAGACAGCTGACCGAGCAGTACTTC. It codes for CATRQLTEQYF.

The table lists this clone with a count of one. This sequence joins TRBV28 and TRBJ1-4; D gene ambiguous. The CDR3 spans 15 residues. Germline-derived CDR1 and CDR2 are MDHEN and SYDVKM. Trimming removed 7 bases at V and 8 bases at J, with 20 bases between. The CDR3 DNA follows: TGTGCCAGCATCTTACACGGGTCCGGGGAAGAAAAACTGTTTTTT. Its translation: CASILHGSGEEKLFF.

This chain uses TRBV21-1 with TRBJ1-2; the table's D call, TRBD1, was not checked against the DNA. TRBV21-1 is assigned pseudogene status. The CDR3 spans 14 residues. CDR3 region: CASSHLRVYYGYTF. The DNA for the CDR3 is TGTGCCAGCAGCCATCTCAGGGTTTATTATGGCTACACCTTC.

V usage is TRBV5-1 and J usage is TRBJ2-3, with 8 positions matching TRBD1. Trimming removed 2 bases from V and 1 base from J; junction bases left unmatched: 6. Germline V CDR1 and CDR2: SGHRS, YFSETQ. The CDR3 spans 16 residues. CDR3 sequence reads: CASSFRTGQGTDTQYF. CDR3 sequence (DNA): TGCGCCAGCAGCTTCCGGACGGGACAGGGCACAGATACGCAGTATTTT.

The CDR3, as DNA: TGTGCCAGCAGCTTGACTAGGGCGTTCAATCAGCCCCAGCATTTT. Translated: CASSLTRAFNQPQHF. V usage is TRBV5-6 and J usage is TRBJ1-5, with D hard to call. The germline V gene has CDR1 SGHDT and CDR2 YYEEEE. V was clipped by 1 base and J by 3 bases, with 11 bases between them. The CDR3 has 15 amino acids.

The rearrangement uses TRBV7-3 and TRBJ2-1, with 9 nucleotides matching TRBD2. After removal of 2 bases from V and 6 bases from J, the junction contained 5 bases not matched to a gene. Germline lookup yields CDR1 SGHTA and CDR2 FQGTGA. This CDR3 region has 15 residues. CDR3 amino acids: CASSLYSGSSNEQFF. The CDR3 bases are TGTGCCAGCAGCTTATATAGCGGGAGCTCCAATGAGCAGTTCTTC.

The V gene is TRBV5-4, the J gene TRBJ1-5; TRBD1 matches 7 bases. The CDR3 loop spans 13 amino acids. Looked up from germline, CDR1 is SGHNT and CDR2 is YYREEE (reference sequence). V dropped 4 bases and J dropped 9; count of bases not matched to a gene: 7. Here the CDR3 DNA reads TGTGCCAGCAGCCTTCAGGGGGAAGGGCCCCAGCATTTT. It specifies CASSLQGEGPQHF.

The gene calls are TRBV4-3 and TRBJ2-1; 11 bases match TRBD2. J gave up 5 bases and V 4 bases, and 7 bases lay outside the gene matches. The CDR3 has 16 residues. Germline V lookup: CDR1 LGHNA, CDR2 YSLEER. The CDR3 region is CASSRSLAGGNNEQFF. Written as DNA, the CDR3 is TGCGCCAGCAGCCGCTCTCTAGCGGGAGGTAACAATGAGCAGTTCTTC.

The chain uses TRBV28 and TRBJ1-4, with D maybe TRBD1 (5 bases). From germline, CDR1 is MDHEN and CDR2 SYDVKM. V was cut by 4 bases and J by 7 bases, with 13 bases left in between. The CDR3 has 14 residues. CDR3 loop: CASSSQGIREKLFF. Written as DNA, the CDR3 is TGTGCCAGCAGTTCGCAGGGAATCCGTGAAAAACTGTTTTTT.

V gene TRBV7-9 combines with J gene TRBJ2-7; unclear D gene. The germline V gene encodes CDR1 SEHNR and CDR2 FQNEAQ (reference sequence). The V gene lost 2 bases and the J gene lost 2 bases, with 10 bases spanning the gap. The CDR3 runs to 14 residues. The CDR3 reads CASSLYAGTYEQYF. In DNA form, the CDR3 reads TGTGCCAGCAGCTTATACGCAGGCACCTACGAGCAGTACTTC.

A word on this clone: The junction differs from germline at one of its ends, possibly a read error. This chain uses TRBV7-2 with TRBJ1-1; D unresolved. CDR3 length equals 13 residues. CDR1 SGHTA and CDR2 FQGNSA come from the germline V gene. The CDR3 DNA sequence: TGTGCCAGCACCTTAAGCTGGAACACTGAAGCTTTCTTT. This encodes CASTLSWNTEAFF.

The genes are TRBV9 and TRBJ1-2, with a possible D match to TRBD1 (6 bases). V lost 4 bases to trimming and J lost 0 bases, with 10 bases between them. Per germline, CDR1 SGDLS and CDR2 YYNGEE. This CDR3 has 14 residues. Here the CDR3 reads CASSTRTANYGYTF. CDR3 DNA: TGTGCCAGCAGCACCCGGACAGCTAACTATGGCTACACCTTC. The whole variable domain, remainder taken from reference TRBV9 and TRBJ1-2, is DSGVTQTPKHLITATGQRVTLRCSPRSGDLSVYWYQQSLDQGLQFLIQYYNGEERAKGNILERFSAQQFPDLHSELNLSSLELGDSALYFCASSTRTANYGYTFGSGTRLTVV.

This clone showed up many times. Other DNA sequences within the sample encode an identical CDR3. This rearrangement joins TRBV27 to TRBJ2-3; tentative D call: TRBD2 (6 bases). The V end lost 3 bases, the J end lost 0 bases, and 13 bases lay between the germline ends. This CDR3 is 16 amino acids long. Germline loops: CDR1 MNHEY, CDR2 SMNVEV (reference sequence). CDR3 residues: CASSFSGGTSTDTQYF. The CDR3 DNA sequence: TGTGCCAGCAGTTTTTCCGGGGGAACTAGCACAGATACGCAGTATTTT.

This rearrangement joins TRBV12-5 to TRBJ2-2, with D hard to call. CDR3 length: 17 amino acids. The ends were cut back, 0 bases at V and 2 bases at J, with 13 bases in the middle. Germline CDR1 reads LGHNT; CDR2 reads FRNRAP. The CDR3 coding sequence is TGTGCTAGTGGTTTGGTACTGGGTAGCACAAACACCGGGGAGCTGTTTTTT. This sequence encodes CASGLVLGSTNTGELFF. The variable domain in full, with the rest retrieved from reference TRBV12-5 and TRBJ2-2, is DARVTQTPRHKVTEMGQEVTMRCQPILGHNTVFWYRQTMMQGLELLAYFRNRAPLDDSGMPKDRFSAEMPDATLATLKIQPSEPRDSAVYFCASGLVLGSTNTGELFFGEGSRLTVL.

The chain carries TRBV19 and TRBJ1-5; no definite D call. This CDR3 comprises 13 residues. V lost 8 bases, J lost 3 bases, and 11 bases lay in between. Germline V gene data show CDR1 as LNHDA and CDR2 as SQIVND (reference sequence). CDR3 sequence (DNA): TGTGCCAGTTCCGGGATGATCAATCAGCCCCAGCATTTT. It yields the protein CASSGMINQPQHF.

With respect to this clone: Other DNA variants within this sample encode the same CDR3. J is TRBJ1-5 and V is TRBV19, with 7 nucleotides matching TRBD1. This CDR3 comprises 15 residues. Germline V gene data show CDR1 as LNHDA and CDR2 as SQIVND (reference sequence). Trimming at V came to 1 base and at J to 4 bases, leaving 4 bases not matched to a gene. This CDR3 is CASSIGTGGNQPQHF. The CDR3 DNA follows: TGTGCCAGTAGTATAGGGACAGGAGGAAATCAGCCCCAGCATTTT.

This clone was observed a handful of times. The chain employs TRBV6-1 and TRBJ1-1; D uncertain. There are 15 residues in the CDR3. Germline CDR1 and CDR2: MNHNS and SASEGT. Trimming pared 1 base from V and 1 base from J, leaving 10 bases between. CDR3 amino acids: CASSEDAPGNTEAFF. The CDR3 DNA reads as TGTGCCAGCAGTGAAGATGCACCGGGGAACACTGAAGCTTTCTTT.

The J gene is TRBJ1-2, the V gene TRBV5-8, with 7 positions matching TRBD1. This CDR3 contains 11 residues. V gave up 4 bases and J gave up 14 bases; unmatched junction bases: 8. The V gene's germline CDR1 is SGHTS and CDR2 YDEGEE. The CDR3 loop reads CASSIRDSLTF. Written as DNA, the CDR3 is TGTGCCAGCAGCATCCGGGACAGCTTGACCTTC.

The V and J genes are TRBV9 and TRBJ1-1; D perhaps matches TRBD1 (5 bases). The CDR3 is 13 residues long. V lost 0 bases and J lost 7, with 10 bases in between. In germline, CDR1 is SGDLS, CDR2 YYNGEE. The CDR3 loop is CASSVEGQGEAFF. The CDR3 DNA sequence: TGTGCCAGCAGCGTAGAAGGGCAGGGTGAAGCTTTCTTT.

CDR3 protein: CSAPLNYGYTF. The CDR3 nucleotides are TGCAGTGCTCCCCTCAACTATGGCTACACCTTC. The V gene is TRBV20-1, the J gene TRBJ1-2, with no clear D. Trimming took off 5 bases at V and 2 bases at J, with 6 bases between the two ends. There are 11 residues in the CDR3. CDR1 and CDR2 (germline): DFQATT, SNEGSKA (reference sequence).